This TCR beta chain was retrieved from a study of T cell clonality in common variable immunodeficiency. Whole-study findings and limits: TCRbeta clonality was increased in CVID versus healthy controls. Common variable immunodeficiency TCR beta sequences reportedly had fewer deletions and N-nucleotide insertions.

Of CVID subjects, under 17 were female and over 25 male, mean age about 40. Replacement immunoglobulin had been given to every CVID subject for at least one year. About this clone: The antigen is not known. The read ends 3 residues before the CDR3 terminus; that terminus is restored from the germline J gene.

Trimming shortened V by 6 bases and J by 2 bases, and 10 bases separated the two germline ends. Looked up from germline, CDR1 is MNHEY and CDR2 is SVGEGT. The CDR3 is 13 amino acids. Some clones are missing from TCRdb's copy, which holds only in-frame ones; the method was immunoSEQ multiplex PCR. This table lists almost 100 clones. The chain combines TRBV6-2 or TRBV6-3 with TRBJ1-1; D gene ambiguous. This TCR was recovered from a human donor with common variable immunodeficiency. Material: peripheral blood mononuclear cells. The sequenced CDR3 bases are TGTGCCAGCAGGAAGAACATTAACACTGAA. It translates to CASRKNINTE. The CDR3 in its entirety is CASRKNINTEAFF.